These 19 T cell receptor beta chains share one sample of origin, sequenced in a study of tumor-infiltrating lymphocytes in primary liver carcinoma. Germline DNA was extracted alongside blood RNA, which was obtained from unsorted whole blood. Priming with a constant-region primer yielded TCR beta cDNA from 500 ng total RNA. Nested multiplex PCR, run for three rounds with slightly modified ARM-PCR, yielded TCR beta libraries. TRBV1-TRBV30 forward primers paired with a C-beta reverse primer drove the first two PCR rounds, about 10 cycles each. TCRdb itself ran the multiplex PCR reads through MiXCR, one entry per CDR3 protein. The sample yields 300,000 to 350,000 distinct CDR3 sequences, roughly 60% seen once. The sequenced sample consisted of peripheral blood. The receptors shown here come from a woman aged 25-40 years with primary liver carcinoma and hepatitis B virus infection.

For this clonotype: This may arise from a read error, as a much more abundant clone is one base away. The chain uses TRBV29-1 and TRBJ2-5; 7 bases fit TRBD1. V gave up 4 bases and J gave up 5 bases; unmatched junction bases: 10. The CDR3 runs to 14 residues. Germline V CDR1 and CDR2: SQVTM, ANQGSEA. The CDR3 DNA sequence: TGCAGCGTTGCGTGGACAGGAAGAATGGAGACCCAGTACTTC. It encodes CSVAWTGRMETQYF.

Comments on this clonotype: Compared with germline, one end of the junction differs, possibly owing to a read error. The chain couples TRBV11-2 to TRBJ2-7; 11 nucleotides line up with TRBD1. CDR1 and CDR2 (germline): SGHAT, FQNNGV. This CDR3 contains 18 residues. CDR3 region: CVSSLDHPRTGGHYEQYF. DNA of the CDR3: TGTGTCAGCAGCTTAGATCACCCTCGGACAGGGGGCCATTACGAGCAGTACTTC.

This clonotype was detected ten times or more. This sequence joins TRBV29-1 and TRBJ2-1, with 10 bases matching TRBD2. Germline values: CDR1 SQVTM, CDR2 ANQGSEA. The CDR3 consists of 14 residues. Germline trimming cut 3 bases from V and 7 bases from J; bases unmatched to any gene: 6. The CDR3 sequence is CSVEPSGRPNEQFF. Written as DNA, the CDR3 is TGCAGCGTTGAGCCTAGCGGGAGACCGAATGAGCAGTTCTTC.

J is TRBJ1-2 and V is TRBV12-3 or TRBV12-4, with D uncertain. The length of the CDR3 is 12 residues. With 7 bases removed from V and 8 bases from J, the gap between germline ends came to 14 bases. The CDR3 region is CASTLGAGGYTF. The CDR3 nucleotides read TGTGCCAGCACCTTGGGCGCTGGGGGCTACACCTTC.

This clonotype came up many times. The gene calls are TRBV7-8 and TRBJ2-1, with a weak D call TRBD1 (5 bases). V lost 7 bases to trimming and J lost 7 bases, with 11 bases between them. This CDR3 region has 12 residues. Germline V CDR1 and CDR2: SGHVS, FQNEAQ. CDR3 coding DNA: TGTGCCAGCACCGAAAGGGGAAATGAGCAGTTCTTC. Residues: CASTERGNEQFF.

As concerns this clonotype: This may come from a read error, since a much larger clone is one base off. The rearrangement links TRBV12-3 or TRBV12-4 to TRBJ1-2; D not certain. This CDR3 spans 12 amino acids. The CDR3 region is CTSSFRQTNYTF. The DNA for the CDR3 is TGTACCAGCAGTTTCCGGCAGACGAACTACACCTTC.

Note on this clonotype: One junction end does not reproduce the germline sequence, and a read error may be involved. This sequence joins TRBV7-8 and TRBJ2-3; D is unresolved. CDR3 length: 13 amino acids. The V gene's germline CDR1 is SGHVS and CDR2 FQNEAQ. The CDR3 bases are TGTGTCAGCAGCTTTTCGCTTCCAGATACGCAGTATTTT. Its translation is CVSSFSLPDTQYF.

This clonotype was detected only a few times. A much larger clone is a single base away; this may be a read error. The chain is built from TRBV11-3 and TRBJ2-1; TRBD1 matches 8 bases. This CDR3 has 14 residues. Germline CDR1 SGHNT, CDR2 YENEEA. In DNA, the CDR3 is TGTGCCAGCAGCTTAGACAGGGGGCAGGGTGAGCAGCTCTTC. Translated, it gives CASSLDRGQGEQLF.

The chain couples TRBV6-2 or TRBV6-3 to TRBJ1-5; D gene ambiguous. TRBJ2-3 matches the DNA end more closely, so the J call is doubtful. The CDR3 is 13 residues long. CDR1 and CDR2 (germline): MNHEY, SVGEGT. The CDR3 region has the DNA TGTGCCAGCAGTTACACCGAAGTTCAGCCCCAGTATTTT. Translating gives CASSYTEVQPQYF.

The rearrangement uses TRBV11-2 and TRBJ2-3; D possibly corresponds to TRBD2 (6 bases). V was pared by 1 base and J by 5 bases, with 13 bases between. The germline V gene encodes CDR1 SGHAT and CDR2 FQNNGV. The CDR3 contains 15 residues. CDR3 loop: CASSLGRRARDTQYF. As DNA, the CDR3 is TGTGCCAGCAGCTTAGGTAGGAGGGCGAGAGATACGCAGTATTTT.

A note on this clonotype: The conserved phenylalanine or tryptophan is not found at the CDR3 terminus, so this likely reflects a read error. Here the CDR3 DNA reads TGTGCCAGCAGTGAAGAAAAGCCGAGTGACAATCAACCCCAGCATTCT. Its translation is CASSEEKPSDNQPQHS. The chain employs TRBV6-1 and TRBJ1-5; D uncertain. The length of the CDR3 is 16 residues. The germline CDR1 and CDR2 sequences are MNHNS and SASEGT.

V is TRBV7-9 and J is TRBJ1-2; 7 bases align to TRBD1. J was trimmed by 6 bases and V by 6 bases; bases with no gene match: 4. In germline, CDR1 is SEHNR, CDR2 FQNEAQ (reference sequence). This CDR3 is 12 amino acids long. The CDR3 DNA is TGTGCCAGCAGTCGACAGGGAAATGGCTACACCTTC. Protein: CASSRQGNGYTF. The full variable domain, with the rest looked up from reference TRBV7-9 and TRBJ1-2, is DTGVSQNPRHKITKRGQNVTFRCDPISEHNRLYWYRQTLGQGPEFLTYFQNEAQLEKSRLLSDRFSAERPKGSFSTLEIQRTEQGDSAMYLCASSRQGNGYTFGSGTRLTVV.

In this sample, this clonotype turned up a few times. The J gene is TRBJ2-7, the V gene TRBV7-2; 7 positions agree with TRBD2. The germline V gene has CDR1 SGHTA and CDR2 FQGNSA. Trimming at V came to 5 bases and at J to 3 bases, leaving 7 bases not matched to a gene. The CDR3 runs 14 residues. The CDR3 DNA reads TGTGCCAGCAGCCCCGGGGACTACTACTACGAGCAGTACTTC. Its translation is CASSPGDYYYEQYF.

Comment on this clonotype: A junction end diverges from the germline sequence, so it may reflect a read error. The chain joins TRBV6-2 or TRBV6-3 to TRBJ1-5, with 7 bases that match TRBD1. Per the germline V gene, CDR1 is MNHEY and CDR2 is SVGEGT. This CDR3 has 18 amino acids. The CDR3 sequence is CASSYCGQANSFNQPHHF. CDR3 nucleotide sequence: TGTGCCAGCAGTTACTGTGGACAGGCCAATTCTTTCAATCAGCCCCACCATTTT.

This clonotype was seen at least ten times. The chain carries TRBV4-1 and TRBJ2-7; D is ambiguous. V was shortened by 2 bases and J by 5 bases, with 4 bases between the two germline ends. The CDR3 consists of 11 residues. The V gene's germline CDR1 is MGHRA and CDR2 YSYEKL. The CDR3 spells CASSQSHEQYF. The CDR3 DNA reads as TGCGCCAGCAGCCAAAGCCACGAGCAGTACTTC.

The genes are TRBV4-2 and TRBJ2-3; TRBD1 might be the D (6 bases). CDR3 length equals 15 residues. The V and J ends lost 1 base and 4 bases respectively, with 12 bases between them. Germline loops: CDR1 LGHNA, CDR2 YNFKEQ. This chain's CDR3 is CASSQGTESSDTQYF. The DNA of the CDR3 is TGTGCCAGCAGCCAAGGGACAGAAAGCTCAGATACGCAGTATTTT.

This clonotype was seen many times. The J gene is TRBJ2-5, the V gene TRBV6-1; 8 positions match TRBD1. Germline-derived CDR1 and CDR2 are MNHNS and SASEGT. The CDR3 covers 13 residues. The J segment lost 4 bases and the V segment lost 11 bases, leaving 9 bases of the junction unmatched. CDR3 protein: CAARQGPRETQYF. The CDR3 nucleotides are TGTGCCGCCAGACAGGGGCCCCGAGAGACCCAGTACTTC.

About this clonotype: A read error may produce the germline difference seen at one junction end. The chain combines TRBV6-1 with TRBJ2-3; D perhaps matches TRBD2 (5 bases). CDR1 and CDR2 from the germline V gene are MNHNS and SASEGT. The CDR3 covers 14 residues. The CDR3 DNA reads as TGTGTCAGCAGTAGCGTGAGCCTCACAGATACGCAGTATTTT. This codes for CVSSSVSLTDTQYF.

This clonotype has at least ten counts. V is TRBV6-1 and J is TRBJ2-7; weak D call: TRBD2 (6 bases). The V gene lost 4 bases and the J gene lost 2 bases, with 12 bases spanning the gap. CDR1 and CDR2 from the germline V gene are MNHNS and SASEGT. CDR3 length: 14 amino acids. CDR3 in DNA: TGTGCCAGCAGTGTGGGGGGAATGGCCTACGAGCAGTACTTC. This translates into CASSVGGMAYEQYF.